Shown below are 20 T cell receptor beta chains from a single sample sequenced in a study of T cells in localized non-small cell lung cancer. Generated by immunoSEQ multiplex PCR, the TCRdb table keeps only in-frame clones and is missing some. The sample holds fewer than 25,000 clones, roughly 90% seen once. Sequences were derived from peripheral blood, sampled before any cancer treatment. These receptors were obtained from a man between 40 and 75 years old with stage III squamous cell lung carcinoma.

The CDR3: CASSSTLAGSYEQYF. In DNA form, the CDR3 reads TGTGCCAGCAGCTCAACCTTAGCGGGATCTTACGAGCAGTACTTC. V is TRBV5-5 and J is TRBJ2-7, with 8 bases aligning to TRBD2. CDR1 is SGHKS, CDR2 YYEKEE, per germline (reference sequence). V shed 3 bases, J shed 4 bases, and the junction held 9 bases outside the gene matches. The CDR3 spans 15 residues.

The chain combines TRBV5-4 with TRBJ1-1; D gene unclear. The CDR3 totals 14 residues. V gave up 0 bases and J gave up 1 base, with 7 bases separating them. Germline CDR1 reads SGHNT; CDR2 reads YYREEE (reference sequence). CDR3 protein: CASSLASKNTEAFF. Here the CDR3 DNA reads TGTGCCAGCAGCTTGGCCAGTAAGAACACTGAAGCTTTCTTT.

Only one count was recorded for this clone. V and J are TRBV29-1 and TRBJ2-1; 10 bases fit TRBD2. The CDR3 loop spans 17 amino acids. Germline V gene lookup returns CDR1 SQVTM and CDR2 ANQGSEA. V trimming: 4 bases; J trimming: 6 bases; junction bases outside the gene matches: 15. DNA for the CDR3: TGCAGCGTTGCGACGGTTACTAGCGGGATGGGGCGCAATGAGCAGTTCTTC. It codes for CSVATVTSGMGRNEQFF.

J is TRBJ2-3 and V is TRBV7-6; the match to TRBD2 covers 9 bases. The length of the CDR3 is 14 residues. Germline V gene sequence: CDR1 SGHVS, CDR2 FNYEAQ. J was trimmed by 8 bases and V by 6 bases; bases with no gene match: 9. The CDR3 region has the DNA TGTGCCAGCAGTACTAGCGGGCCCACGGGTACGCAGTATTTT. It yields the protein CASSTSGPTGTQYF.

The CDR3 loop reads CASSQDPDSSYNEQFF. CDR3 nucleotide sequence: TGCGCCAGCAGCCAAGATCCCGATAGCTCCTACAATGAGCAGTTCTTC. The chain joins TRBV4-3 to TRBJ2-1; D is unresolved. Per germline, CDR1 LGHNA and CDR2 YSLEER. Trimming took off 0 bases at V and 0 bases at J, with 9 bases between the two ends. The CDR3 has 16 amino acids.

The rearrangement links TRBV28 to TRBJ2-3, with a possible D match to TRBD2 (6 bases). CDR3 length: 14 amino acids. Germline V gene sequence: CDR1 MDHEN, CDR2 SYDVKM. Trimming took off 3 bases at V and 7 bases at J, with 14 bases between the two ends. CDR3 residues: CASSLMAGTNTQYF. The CDR3 DNA follows: TGTGCCAGCAGTTTGATGGCGGGGACCAATACGCAGTATTTT.

The V gene is TRBV29-1, the J gene TRBJ2-7; unclear D gene. The CDR3 extends over 11 amino acids. The germline gives CDR1 SQVTM, CDR2 ANQGSEA. Trimming stripped 4 bases from V and 6 bases from J, with 10 bases between. CDR3 protein: CSVVGLLEQYF. The CDR3 DNA follows: TGCAGCGTTGTTGGCCTTCTCGAGCAGTACTTC.

V gene TRBV2 combines with J gene TRBJ2-5, with TRBD2 identical over 12 bases. The V and J ends lost 4 bases and 1 base, in that order; junction bases with no gene match: 4. The CDR3 contains 16 residues. In germline, CDR1 is SNHLY, CDR2 FYNNEI. CDR3 amino acids: CASSGWTSGAQETQYF. CDR3 in DNA: TGTGCCAGCAGTGGATGGACTAGCGGGGCCCAAGAGACCCAGTACTTC. Variable domain in full (rest from reference TRBV2 and TRBJ2-5): EPEVTQTPSHQVTQMGQEVILRCVPISNHLYFYWYRQILGQKVEFLVSFYNNEISEKSEIFDDQFSVERPDGSNFTLKIRSTKLEDSAMYFCASSGWTSGAQETQYFGPGTRLLVL.

This chain joins TRBV6-5 and TRBJ1-2; D is undetermined. Germline V gene lookup returns CDR1 MNHEY and CDR2 SVGAGI. The CDR3 contains 13 residues. V was clipped by 2 bases and J by 6 bases, with 10 bases between them. CDR3 DNA sequence: TGTGCCAGCAGTTACGGGCCAGGCCATGGCTACACCTTC. It encodes CASSYGPGHGYTF.

This chain joins TRBV9 and TRBJ1-3; 7 positions agree with TRBD1. From germline, CDR1 is SGDLS and CDR2 YYNGEE. V dropped 3 bases and J dropped 2; count of bases not matched to a gene: 8. The CDR3 consists of 16 residues. The CDR3 loop reads CASSAHRQGAGNTIYF. CDR3 DNA: TGTGCCAGCAGCGCACATAGACAGGGCGCTGGAAACACCATATATTTT.

V gene TRBV4-1 combines with J gene TRBJ1-5, with D tentatively TRBD1 (6 bases). Germline V lookup: CDR1 MGHRA, CDR2 YSYEKL. The CDR3 length is 16 residues. V was shortened by 3 bases and J by 1 base, with 13 bases between the two germline ends. CDR3 DNA sequence: TGCGCCAGCAGCCAGGGGGGCCTGGGGAGCAATCAGCCCCAGCATTTT. Its protein product is CASSQGGLGSNQPQHF.

Only a few counts were recorded for this clone. This chain uses TRBV30 with TRBJ1-5; the D gene is possibly TRBD1 (6 bases). V was trimmed by 1 base and J by 6 bases, leaving 13 bases between them. The germline gives CDR1 GTSNPN, CDR2 SVGIG (reference sequence). The CDR3 runs 14 residues. CDR3 DNA: TGTGCCTGGAGTGCACAGGGATTAGGTCAGCCCCAGCATTTT. Amino acid sequence: CAWSAQGLGQPQHF.

The chain combines TRBV19 with TRBJ1-1; D gene uncertain. The CDR3 contains 13 residues. Trimming pared 3 bases from V and 4 bases from J, leaving 9 bases between. Per the germline V gene, CDR1 is LNHDA and CDR2 is SQIVND (reference sequence). In DNA form, the CDR3 reads TGTGCCAGTAGTATTGAAAGGGTCACTGAAGCTTTCTTT. It is translated as CASSIERVTEAFF.

To note about this clone: A far larger clone is just one base off, so this is likely a read error. The rearrangement links TRBV5-5 to TRBJ2-7; tentatively, D is TRBD2 (6 bases). Germline CDR1 SGHKS, CDR2 YYEKEE (reference sequence). The V end was cut by 4 bases, the J end by 6 bases, with 14 bases between. The CDR3 length is 13 residues. CDR3: CASSQDGGFEQYF. CDR3 coding DNA: TGTGCCAGCAGCCAAGACGGGGGTTTCGAGCAGTACTTC.

This clone occurred once. This chain connects TRBV30 to TRBJ1-1; D remains ambiguous. Germline values: CDR1 GTSNPN, CDR2 SVGIG (reference sequence). V lost 5 bases, J lost 0 bases, and 10 bases lay in between. There are 13 residues in the CDR3. The CDR3 here is CAWYRFMNTEAFF. DNA for the CDR3: TGTGCCTGGTACAGATTTATGAACACTGAAGCTTTCTTT.

The chain couples TRBV5-1 to TRBJ2-3, with TRBD2 matching 12 bases. CDR1 is SGHRS and CDR2 is YFSETQ in the germline V gene. V gave up 0 bases and J gave up 4 bases; unmatched junction bases: 3. This CDR3 comprises 16 residues. The CDR3 here is CASSLGLAGVPDTQYF. Written as DNA, the CDR3 is TGCGCCAGCAGCTTGGGACTAGCGGGAGTCCCAGATACGCAGTATTTT.

In DNA, the CDR3 is TGCGCCAGCAGCCCGAGCTCCTACGAGCAGTACTTC. Amino acid sequence: CASSPSSYEQYF. J is TRBJ2-7 and V is TRBV5-1, with D unclear. Germline CDR1 SGHRS, CDR2 YFSETQ. Trimming removed 4 bases at V and 0 bases at J, with 5 bases between. CDR3 length: 12 amino acids. The entire variable domain, with the rest obtained from reference TRBV5-1 and TRBJ2-7, is as follows: KAGVTQTPRYLIKTRGQQVTLSCSPISGHRSVSWYQQTPGQGLQFLFEYFSETQRNKGNFPGRFSGRQFSNSRSEMNVSTLELGDSALYLCASSPSSYEQYFGPGTRLTVT.

This clone was detected only once. V is TRBV5-1 and J is TRBJ2-1; TRBD1 aligns across 8 bases. This CDR3 is 14 amino acids long. The germline V gene encodes CDR1 SGHRS and CDR2 YFSETQ. With V trimmed by 4 bases and J by 3 bases, 3 bases remained unmatched. CDR3 residues: CASSRGQVYNEQFF. In DNA, the CDR3 is TGCGCCAGCAGCAGGGGACAGGTCTACAATGAGCAGTTCTTC.

The chain recombines TRBV19 with TRBJ2-5; 8 bases fit TRBD2. This CDR3 is 14 amino acids long. Trimming removed 1 base from V and 2 bases from J; junction bases left unmatched: 0. Germline lookup yields CDR1 LNHDA and CDR2 SQIVND (reference sequence). CDR3 nucleotide sequence: TGTGCCAGTAGTATAGCGGGGGGGCAAGAGACCCAGTACTTC. Translated, it gives CASSIAGGQETQYF.

The chain couples TRBV2 to TRBJ2-1; D perhaps matches TRBD1 (7 bases). With 6 bases removed from V and 1 base from J, the gap between germline ends came to 22 bases. CDR1 is SNHLY, CDR2 FYNNEI, per germline. CDR3 length: 18 amino acids. The DNA of the CDR3 is TGTGCCAGCAGAATACTCCAGGGGGTCCGGGGGTCCTACAATGAGCAGTTCTTC. Translation gives CASRILQGVRGSYNEQFF.